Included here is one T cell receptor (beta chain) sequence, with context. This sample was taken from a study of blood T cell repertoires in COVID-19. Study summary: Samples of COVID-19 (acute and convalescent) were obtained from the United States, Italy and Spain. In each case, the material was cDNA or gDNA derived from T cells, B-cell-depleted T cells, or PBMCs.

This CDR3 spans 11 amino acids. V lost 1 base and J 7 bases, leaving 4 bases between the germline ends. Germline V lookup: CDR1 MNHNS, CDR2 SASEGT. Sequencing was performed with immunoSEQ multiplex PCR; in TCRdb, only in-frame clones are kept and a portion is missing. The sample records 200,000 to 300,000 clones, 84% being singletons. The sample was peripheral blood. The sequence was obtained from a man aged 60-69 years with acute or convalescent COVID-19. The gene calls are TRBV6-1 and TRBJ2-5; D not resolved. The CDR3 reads CASSEGATQYF. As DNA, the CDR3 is TGTGCCAGCAGTGAAGGGGCGACCCAGTACTTC.